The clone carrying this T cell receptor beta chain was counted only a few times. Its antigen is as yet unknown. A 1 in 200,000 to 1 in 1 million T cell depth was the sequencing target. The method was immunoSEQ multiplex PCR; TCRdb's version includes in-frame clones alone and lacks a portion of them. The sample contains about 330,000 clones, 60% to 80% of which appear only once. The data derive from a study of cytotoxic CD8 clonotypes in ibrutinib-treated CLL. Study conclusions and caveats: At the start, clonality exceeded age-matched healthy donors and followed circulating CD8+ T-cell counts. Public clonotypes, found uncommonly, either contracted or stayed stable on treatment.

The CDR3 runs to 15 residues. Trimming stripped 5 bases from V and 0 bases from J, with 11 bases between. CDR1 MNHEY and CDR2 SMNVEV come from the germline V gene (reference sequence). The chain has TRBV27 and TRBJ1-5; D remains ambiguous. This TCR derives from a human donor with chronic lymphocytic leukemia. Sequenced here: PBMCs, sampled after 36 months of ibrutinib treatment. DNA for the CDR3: TGTGCCAGCAGTCCACTAACACTTAGCAATCAGCCCCAGCATTTT. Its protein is CASSPLTLSNQPQHF.